This T cell receptor beta chain is from a study of shared clonotypes between healthy human individuals. Germline V lookup: CDR1 SNHLY, CDR2 FYNNEI. V was clipped by 5 bases and J by 2 bases; unmatched bases: 8. The CDR3 consists of 18 residues. This table comes from immunoSEQ multiplex PCR, and its TCRdb copy is limited to in-frame clones, with some not included. The table includes approximately 2,200,000 clones, about 93% detected once. Terminally differentiated effector memory CD45RA+ cells were excluded by CCR7 positive selection of CD45RO-negative cells. None of the donors, who were healthy HIV-negative adults, had recently had acute infections or vaccinations. Comment on this clone: No antigen is known for it.

Study-wide points: Rarefaction demonstrated incomplete sorted-subset sequencing despite large depth.

The source is a man aged 18 to 30 in good health. Some clones in this sample may be carry-over from other donors' samples. This chain links TRBV2 with TRBJ2-1; TRBD2 aligns across 14 bases. Input material: naive CD8+ T cells from PBMCs. Written as DNA, the CDR3 is TGTGCCAGCAGTCCGGGACTAGCGGGAGAAACACCCTACAATGAGCAGTTCTTC. Protein: CASSPGLAGETPYNEQFF.